This TCR beta chain comes out of a study of early T cells in non-severe SARS-CoV-2 infection (TCRdb year 2021). With respect to the entire study: Because TCR sequencing relied on bulk RNA taken from unsorted whole blood, pairing of alpha and beta chains was not possible. Results the study describes overall, beyond this receptor: VDJdb matching was skewed toward anti-spike CD8 responses and likely underestimated virus-specific expansions, missing private and CD4 specificities.

For this clonotype: Its antigen has not been determined. One end of the junction does not line up with germline, which may come from a read error.

The germline V gene encodes CDR1 SGDLS and CDR2 YYNGEE. The CDR3 numbers 13 residues from cysteine through phenylalanine. Only the CDR3 DNA stays, 39 bases, in frame from base 1. Library preparation was by 5' RACE. The sequencer listed for this sample is NextSeq 500. In the TCR library protocol, unique molecular identifiers were attached to individual cDNA molecules to correct for PCR bias and sequencing error. Sequencing covered both TCR alpha and beta chains, and within each sample the abundances of alpha and beta sequences were tightly co-correlated. As for how the authors treated the data: Decombinator V4 was used to annotate TCR sequences for V gene, J gene and CDR3. Expanded TCRs were defined as changing significantly between any two time points under a Poisson model with p below 0.0001. TCR abundances were normalised to the total number of TCRs sequenced per sample and expressed as counts per million. MAIT TCRs were defined by TRAV1-2 paired with TRAJ12, TRAJ20 or TRAJ33, and iNKT TCRs by TRAV10 paired with TRAJ18. VDJdb, accessed on 1 November 2021, was searched for TCRs annotated for CMV, EBV and SARS-CoV-2, and TCRs annotated for more than one antigen were excluded. TCRdb handled the public reads itself, with Q25 trimming in fastp and clone calling in MiXCR, and kept productive beta chains. One record per CDR3 amino acid sequence lists the most common genes and DNA. It is TCRdb's table, rather than the study itself, that gives the V and J calls and clone size. For this sample there are 66,000 or so distinct CDR3 sequences; approximately 13% appear just once. The ten largest clones capture about 7.7% of the sample.

The study was a case-control design nested within a healthcare worker cohort in London, UK, with weekly nasopharyngeal swab PCR tests and blood sampling. Healthcare workers were recruited during the week of the UK lockdown, between 23 and 31 March 2020, and followed weekly for up to roughly 15 weeks. The chain was built from TRBV9 and TRBJ1-1; tentative D gene TRBD1, with 6 bases matching. Specimen: whole blood. The sequence derives from an adult who was a healthcare worker with PCR-confirmed SARS-CoV-2 infection or an uninfected control (not recorded which). The CDR3: CASGHRVGTEAFF. In nucleotides, the sequence is TGTGCCAGCGGGCACAGGGTGGGCACTGAAGCCTTCTTT. Reference TRBV9 and TRBJ1-1 genes cover what lies past the CDR3, so the full variable domain is DSGVTQTPKHLITATGQRVTLRCSPRSGDLSVYWYQQSLDQGLQFLIQYYNGEERAKGNILERFSAQQFPDLHSELNLSSLELGDSALYFCASGHRVGTEAFFGQGTRLTVV.